A selection of T cell receptor beta chains follows, all from one sample in a study of cytomegalovirus exposure and HLA in healthy donors. Sequenced by immunoSEQ multiplex PCR; TCRdb stores in-frame clones only, minus some. The data hold approximately 190,000 clones, with 80% observed a single time. Sequenced sample: PBMCs. Receptor source: a man in his forties in good health and CMV-seropositive. CDR3s include the opening cysteine and the closing phenylalanine or tryptophan. A D gene is named only where the DNA matches it firmly. The listing skips clone size in some rows; elsewhere it reads once, few, many or a size class.

D	size	V	J	DNA	CDR3
-	once	TRBV5-1	TRBJ1-2	TGCGCCAGCAGCTTGGCCGCGGGGCCCGGCTACACCTTC	CASSLAAGPGYTF
-	-	TRBV7-2	TRBJ1-1	TGTGCCAGCAGCTTACAGGGTGGGATAGGTGGAGCTTTCTTT	CASSLQGGIGGAFF
TRBD2	-	TRBV30	TRBJ2-1	TGTGCCTGGAGCCCTAGCGGGAATGAGCAGTTCTTC	CAWSPSGNEQFF
TRBD1	-	TRBV27	TRBJ2-7	TGTGCCAGCAGTCAGGACAGGGTGTACGAGCAGTACTTC	CASSQDRVYEQYF
TRBD2	-	TRBV14	TRBJ2-3	TGTGCCAGCAGCCAGGTTCAGCGGGGACCCACAGATACGCAGTATTTT	CASSQVQRGPTDTQYF
TRBD2	-	TRBV5-4	TRBJ2-7	TGTGCCACCAGGACTAGCGGGGGCCACGAGCAGTACTTC	CATRTSGGHEQYF
-	-	TRBV30	TRBJ2-1	TGTGCCTGGATGCCCCTTCCGACTAACAATGAGCAGTTCTTC	CAWMPLPTNNEQFF
-	-	TRBV7-3	TRBJ2-7	TGTGCCAGCAGCTCCCCCGCCAGGGCCGACTTTTTTGGGGTATACGAGCAGTACTTC	CASSSPARADFFGVYEQYF
TRBD2	-	TRBV13	TRBJ2-3	TGTGCCAGCAGCTACGGGACTAGCGGGGTGGATACAGATACGCAGTATTTT	CASSYGTSGVDTDTQYF
TRBD2	-	TRBV14	TRBJ2-3	TGTGCCAGCAGCCAATCACTAGCGGGGGGGCAGTATTTT	CASSQSLAGGQYF
-	-	TRBV9	TRBJ1-1	TGTGCCAGCAGCCCCCAAGGGGGGGACACTGAAGCTTTCTTT	CASSPQGGDTEAFF
TRBD2	-	TRBV7-9	TRBJ2-7	TGTGCCAGCAGCCTAAGGACTAGCGGGGGGTACGAGCAGTACTTC	CASSLRTSGGYEQYF
-	-	TRBV30	TRBJ1-4	TGTGCCTGGAGTGTTTGGCAGGGATCTGAAAAACTGTTTTTT	CAWSVWQGSEKLFF
TRBD2	few	TRBV25-1	TRBJ2-5	TGTGCCAGCAGTTGGGGGGGAGGGGATGAGACCCAGTACTTC	CASSWGGGDETQYF
-	-	TRBV27	TRBJ2-7	TGTGCCAGCGGCCTCGGGGGCGAGCAGTACTTC	CASGLGGEQYF
TRBD2	few	TRBV6-5	TRBJ2-3	TGTGCCAGCAGTACCCGCGGGGGGGCCACAGATACGCAGTATTTT	CASSTRGGATDTQYF
-	-	TRBV30	TRBJ1-5	TGTGCCTGGGACAGAGGCAATCGGCCCCAGCATTTT	CAWDRGNRPQHF
TRBD1	-	TRBV6-5	TRBJ1-3	TGTGCCAGCAGTTACTCCCGGACAGGCGGAAACACCATATATTTT	CASSYSRTGGNTIYF
TRBD1	-	TRBV7-9	TRBJ2-3	TGTGCCAGCAGCTTAGGGCCCCGGACAGGCTCTGGCGATACGCAGTATTTT	CASSLGPRTGSGDTQYF
TRBD1	-	TRBV5-8	TRBJ2-1	TGTGCCAGCAGCTCCGGACAGGGTTCCTACAATGAGCAGTTCTTC	CASSSGQGSYNEQFF
TRBD1	-	TRBV6-1	TRBJ1-3	TGTGCCAGCAGTCTCGACAGGGTAAAAAACACCATATATTTT	CASSLDRVKNTIYF
TRBD1	-	TRBV28	TRBJ1-2	TGTGCCAGCAGATCCCCGGACAGGGTTGACTATGGCTACACCTTC	CASRSPDRVDYGYTF
TRBD1	-	TRBV19	TRBJ1-1	TGTGCCAGTAGTGCGGACAGGGACACTGAAGCTTTCTTT	CASSADRDTEAFF
-	-	TRBV6-6	TRBJ2-3	TGTGCCAGCAGTTCCCGGGACATGCTCACAGATACGCAGTATTTT	CASSSRDMLTDTQYF
TRBD1	-	TRBV5-1	TRBJ2-7	TGCGCCAGCAAGGGGACAGGGGGCGTATCCTACGAGCAGTACTTC	CASKGTGGVSYEQYF
-	-	TRBV7-9	TRBJ2-7	TGTGCCAGCAGCCCGGGACCCGGGACACACGACGAGCAGTACTTC	CASSPGPGTHDEQYF